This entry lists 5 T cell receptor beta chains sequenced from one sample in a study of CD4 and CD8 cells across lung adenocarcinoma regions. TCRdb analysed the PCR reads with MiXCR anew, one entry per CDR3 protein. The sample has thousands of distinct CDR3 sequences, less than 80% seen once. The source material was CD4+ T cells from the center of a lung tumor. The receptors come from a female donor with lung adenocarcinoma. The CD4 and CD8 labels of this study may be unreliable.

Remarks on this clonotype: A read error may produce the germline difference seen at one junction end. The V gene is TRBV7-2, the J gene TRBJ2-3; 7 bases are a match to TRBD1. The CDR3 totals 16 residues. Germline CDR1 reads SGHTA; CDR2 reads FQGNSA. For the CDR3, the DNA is TGTGCCAGCGGGGGCCGAGGGGGCGGAGGCACAGATACGCAGTACTTT. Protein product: CASGGRGGGGTDTQYF. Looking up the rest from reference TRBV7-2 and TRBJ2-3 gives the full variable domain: GAGVSQSPSNKVTEKGKDVELRCDPISGHTALYWYRQSLGQGLEFLIYFQGNSAPDKSGLPSDRFSAERTGGSVSTLTIQRTQQEDSAVYLCASGGRGGGGTDTQYFGPGTRLTVL.

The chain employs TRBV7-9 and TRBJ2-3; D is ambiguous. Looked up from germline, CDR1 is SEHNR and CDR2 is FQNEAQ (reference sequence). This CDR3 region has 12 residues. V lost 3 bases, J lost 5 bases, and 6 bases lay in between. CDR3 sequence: CASSFFGDTQYF. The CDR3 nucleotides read TGTGCCAGCAGCTTTTTTGGAGATACGCAGTATTTT.

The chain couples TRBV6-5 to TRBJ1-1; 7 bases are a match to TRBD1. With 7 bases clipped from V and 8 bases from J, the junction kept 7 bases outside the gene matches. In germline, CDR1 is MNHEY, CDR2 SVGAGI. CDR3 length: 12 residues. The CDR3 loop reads CASTLPTGEAFF. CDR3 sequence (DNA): TGTGCCAGCACCTTACCGACAGGGGAAGCTTTCTTT.

The CDR3 coding sequence is TGTGCCAGCGGAGCGGCTAGCGGGAGTGCCAATGAGCAGTTCTTC. Translation gives CASGAASGSANEQFF. The genes are TRBV6-1 and TRBJ2-1, with TRBD2 matching 10 bases. Germline V gene lookup returns CDR1 MNHNS and CDR2 SASEGT. V shed 8 bases and J 6 bases; nucleotides not matched to a gene: 10. This CDR3 is built from 15 residues.

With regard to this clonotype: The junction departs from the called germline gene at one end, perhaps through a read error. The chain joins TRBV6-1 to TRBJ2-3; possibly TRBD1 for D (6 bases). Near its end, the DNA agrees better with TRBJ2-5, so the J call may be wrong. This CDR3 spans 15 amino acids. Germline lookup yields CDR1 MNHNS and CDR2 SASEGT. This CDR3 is CAGGYGGRAQDTQYF. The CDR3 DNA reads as TGTGCCGGGGGTTATGGGGGCCGGGCCCAAGATACCCAGTACTTC.